This T cell receptor beta chain emerged from a study of tumor-infiltrating lymphocytes in primary liver carcinoma (dated by TCRdb to between 2016 and 2019). For the study in its entirety: Between November 2015 and March 2016, a handful of patients in China with histopathologically diagnosed primary liver carcinoma had their tumors surgically resected. Of the five patients, three men and two women aged 30 to 69 years, four had hepatocellular carcinoma and one had combined HCC and intrahepatic cholangiocarcinoma. The tumors of the five patients were staged as T1-T3 N0M0, with maximum diameters ranging from about 4 to 10 cm. Samples yielded roughly 3.65 to 7.13 million productive TCRbeta reads; read depth did not differ significantly between tissue types. The study combined TCRbeta repertoire sequencing, expression microarrays and whole-exome sequencing across five regions of each liver tumor, with adjacent normal tissue and blood. A total of roughly 35 specimens from 5 patients, comprising some 25 tumor regions, 5 adjacent noncancerous liver tissues and 5 peripheral blood samples, were covered by TCRbeta repertoire sequencing. Repertoires from technical replicates were highly reproducible, with mean shared-clone rates about 0.86 and correlation coefficients above 0.95.

TRIzol reagent was used to extract blood RNA from unsorted whole blood, while the DNeasy Blood & Tissue kit provided the germline DNA. Patients had chronic HBV infection and were treatment-naive at sampling. Approximately 3.9 milliliters of peripheral blood were collected into K2EDTA tubes before surgery. Using a constant-region primer and ProtoScript II reverse transcriptase, TCRbeta-specific cDNA was reverse-transcribed from roughly 500 ng total RNA. Construction of the TCRbeta libraries relied on three nested rounds of multiplex PCR, following a slightly modified ARM-PCR procedure. Each of the first two PCR rounds ran for roughly 9 cycles and used multiplex TRBV1-TRBV30 forward primers together with a Cbeta reverse primer. Sample barcodes and Illumina adapters were attached in a final 25-cycle PCR using Deep VentR polymerase. Before sequencing, amplicons between 200 and 500 bp were purified from gel using a QIAquick gel extraction kit. An Illumina HiSeq 2500 was used to sequence the TCRbeta amplicons, generating 250-bp paired-end reads. In the original analysis: Quality trimming of reads was performed with Trimmomatic v0.33, and paired reads were merged with FLASH v1.2.11 so that full CDR3 sequences could be recovered. V, D and J germline segments were assigned to the rearranged TCRbeta sequences by MiGEC v1.2.1b. Clonotype statistics and Shannon-Wiener diversity indices were computed with VDJtools v1.0.0. Except for diversity analysis, only the 250 most abundant clonotypes of each sample were used in subsequent analyses to reduce sampling bias. Through fastp at Q25 and MiXCR, TCRdb rebuilt clones from the public reads, retaining in-frame beta chains. Identical CDR3 proteins give one entry, which carries the most common genes and DNA. These V and J calls originate from TCRdb's pipeline instead of the authors' own analysis. Within this sample are 330,000 or so distinct CDR3 sequences, with roughly two thirds of them counted one time only. The top ten clonotypes cover roughly 6% of the sample.

The germline V gene specifies LGHNA as CDR1 and YSLEER as CDR2. The CDR3 measures 17 amino acids from cysteine to phenylalanine. The CDR3 DNA has 51 bases and is translated from base 1. V loses 0 bases of germline sequence and J loses 4 bases, and the interval between the two ends is 17 bases. Paper-wide results and their limitations: Repertoire overlap was higher between tumor regions (mean roughly 35%) than tumor-adjacent (approximately 17%) or tumor-blood (14%) pairs, consistent with antigen-driven expansion. With just 4 or 5 patients in the study, the authors point out that the findings should be validated in a larger study. Only the TCR beta chain was sequenced, which likely underestimates true repertoire diversity because unpaired alpha chains were not captured. Because the samples were bulk and unsorted, CD4+ and CD8+ T cell repertoires could not be compared. The top 250 clones accounted for a significantly greater share of the repertoire in tumors than in blood (p = 0.039).

Note on this clonotype: What this receptor recognizes is not known. A much larger clone lies a single base off, so this may be a read error.

The receptor was isolated from a man in his forties or fifties with primary liver carcinoma and hepatitis B virus infection. Recombination connected TRBV4-3 to TRBJ2-3; TRBD2 is perhaps the D gene, given 6 matching bases. Sequencing input: peripheral blood. The sequenced DNA is TGCGCCAGCAGCCAAGATTGGGGCGGGGTGGCGGCAGATACGCAGTATTTT. Its translation is CASSQDWGGVAADTQYF.